Listed here are 32 T cell receptor beta chains from one sample, sequenced in a study of cytotoxic CD8 clonotypes in ibrutinib-treated CLL. The data were produced by immunoSEQ multiplex PCR, yet TCRdb's version contains in-frame clones alone and is incomplete. The repertoire holds 250,000 to 350,000 clones, with around 76% as singletons. Sequencing was performed on PBMCs, taken at disease progression, from a patient treated with ibrutinib. These receptors originate from a human donor with chronic lymphocytic leukemia.

Comment on this clone: Given a much more abundant clone one base away, this may be a read error. The CDR3 protein is CASSLGQNYEQYF. In DNA form, the CDR3 reads TGTGCCAGCAGCTTAGGACAGAACTACGAGCAGTACTTC. The V and J genes are TRBV7-6 and TRBJ2-7; tentative D call: TRBD1 (5 bases). This CDR3 has 13 residues. Trimming took 1 base from V and 3 from J, leaving 7 bases between them. CDR1 SGHVS and CDR2 FNYEAQ come from the germline V gene. Variable domain in full (rest from reference TRBV7-6 and TRBJ2-7): GAGVSQSPRYKVTKRGQDVALRCDPISGHVSLYWYRQALGQGPEFLTYFNYEAQQDKSGLPNDRFSAERPEGSISTLTIQRTEQRDSAMYRCASSLGQNYEQYFGPGTRLTVT.

This clone was counted once. V gene TRBV2 combines with J gene TRBJ2-5, with D perhaps being TRBD1 or TRBD2 (5 bases each). Trimming left V 2 bases short and J 1 base short, with 8 bases between. This CDR3 contains 14 residues. Germline V gives CDR1 SNHLY, CDR2 FYNNEI. In DNA form, the CDR3 reads TGTGCCAGCAGTGAAATAGGGACCCAAGAGACCCAGTACTTC. Amino acid sequence: CASSEIGTQETQYF.

The count of this clone is one. The rearrangement uses TRBV27 and TRBJ1-2, with D possibly matching TRBD1 (6 bases). Trimming took 4 bases from V and 8 from J, leaving 17 bases between them. In germline, CDR1 is MNHEY, CDR2 SMNVEV (reference sequence). The CDR3 consists of 14 residues. CDR3 amino acids: CASSYNGGREGYTF. For the CDR3, the DNA is TGTGCCAGCAGTTATAATGGGGGGCGTGAAGGCTACACCTTC.

The count of this clone is one. The chain is built from TRBV30 and TRBJ1-6; TRBD1 matches at 11 bases. The CDR3 loop spans 15 amino acids. J lost 5 bases, V lost 2 bases, and 2 bases had no gene match. The germline V gene encodes CDR1 GTSNPN and CDR2 SVGIG (reference sequence). This CDR3 is CAWSPDRGHNSPLHF. The CDR3 DNA is TGTGCCTGGAGTCCGGACAGGGGGCATAATTCACCCCTCCACTTT. Drawing the rest from reference TRBV30 and TRBJ1-6, the complete variable domain is SQTIHQWPATLVQPVGSPLSLECTVEGTSNPNLYWYRQAAGRGLQLLFYSVGIGQISSEVPQNLSASRPQDRQFILSSKKLLLSDSGFYLCAWSPDRGHNSPLHFGNGTRLTVT.

V is TRBV27 and J is TRBJ2-3; D is undetermined. The CDR3 extends over 14 amino acids. Germline loops: CDR1 MNHEY, CDR2 SMNVEV (reference sequence). V shed 0 bases and J shed 0 bases, with 4 bases lying between them. CDR3 protein: CASSLSVSTDTQYF. CDR3 nucleotide sequence: TGTGCCAGCAGTTTATCGGTTAGCACAGATACGCAGTATTTT.

This chain uses TRBV9 with TRBJ1-2; 9 bases fit TRBD1. The CDR3 loop spans 15 amino acids. CDR1 is SGDLS, CDR2 YYNGEE, per germline. Trimming cost V 3 bases and J 4 bases; bases outside gene matches: 7. The CDR3 nucleotides are TGTGCCAGCAGCGGATGGGACAGGGATGGCTATGGCTACACCTTC. Translation: CASSGWDRDGYGYTF. The full variable domain, rest sourced from reference TRBV9 and TRBJ1-2, is DSGVTQTPKHLITATGQRVTLRCSPRSGDLSVYWYQQSLDQGLQFLIQYYNGEERAKGNILERFSAQQFPDLHSELNLSSLELGDSALYFCASSGWDRDGYGYTFGSGTRLTVV.

V gene TRBV2 combines with J gene TRBJ2-7, with D perhaps TRBD1 (6 bases). CDR1 is SNHLY, CDR2 FYNNEI, per germline. This CDR3 has 14 residues. V lost 7 bases and J 6 bases, leaving 19 bases between the germline ends. The CDR3 here is CASINPRGLSEQYF. The CDR3 nucleotides read TGTGCCAGCATCAACCCCAGGGGTCTAAGCGAGCAGTACTTC.

The chain links TRBV6-6 to TRBJ1-5, with TRBD1 matching 7 bases. Per germline, CDR1 MNHNY and CDR2 SVGAGI (reference sequence). CDR3 length: 16 amino acids. V lost 3 bases, J lost 4 bases, and 9 bases stayed unmatched. The CDR3 DNA follows: TGTGCCAGCAGTTATGGGAGACAGGGAGTTAATCAGCCCCAGCATTTT. Encoded protein: CASSYGRQGVNQPQHF.

J is TRBJ2-5 and V is TRBV5-4; TRBD2 aligns across 10 bases. Germline CDR1 SGHNT, CDR2 YYREEE (reference sequence). The V gene end was trimmed by 4 bases and the J gene end by 0 bases; junction bases not matched to a gene: 3. The CDR3 runs to 15 residues. CDR3 loop: CASSMTSGYQETQYF. The DNA for the CDR3 is TGTGCCAGCAGCATGACTAGCGGGTACCAAGAGACCCAGTACTTC.

This clone came up once. This chain connects TRBV7-8 to TRBJ2-3; D not resolved. Trimming stripped 5 bases from V and 9 bases from J, with 9 bases between. Per germline, CDR1 SGHVS and CDR2 FQNEAQ. The CDR3 consists of 11 residues. The DNA for the CDR3 is TGTGCCAGCAGCCCACTTGACACGCAGTATTTT. Translated: CASSPLDTQYF.

This clone was seen just once. The chain couples TRBV15 to TRBJ2-3, with TRBD1 as a possible D gene (6 bases). CDR1 LNHNV and CDR2 YYDKDF come from the germline V gene (reference sequence). The CDR3 sequence is 13 residues long. The ends were cut back, 5 bases at V and 4 bases at J, with 10 bases in the middle. CDR3 in amino acids: CATSYRGSDTQYF. The DNA for the CDR3 is TGTGCCACCAGCTATAGGGGGTCAGATACGCAGTATTTT.

This sequence joins TRBV2 and TRBJ1-2, with TRBD1 as a possible D gene (5 bases). This CDR3 contains 15 residues. V was clipped by 7 bases and J by 8 bases, with 23 bases between them. The germline gives CDR1 SNHLY, CDR2 FYNNEI. The CDR3: CASKGSGKGRGGYTF. As DNA, the CDR3 is TGTGCCAGCAAGGGCTCCGGGAAGGGACGGGGCGGCTACACCTTC.

This clone was observed a few times. V gene TRBV9 combines with J gene TRBJ1-1, with 7 bases identical to TRBD1. Germline CDR1 is SGDLS and CDR2 is YYNGEE. With 0 bases clipped from V and 1 base from J, the junction kept 9 bases outside the gene matches. This CDR3 is 17 amino acids long. In DNA form, the CDR3 reads TGTGCCAGCAGCGTAGAGACGAGGGGGCTGGGGAACACTGAAGCTTTCTTT. Its translation is CASSVETRGLGNTEAFF. Looking up the rest from reference TRBV9 and TRBJ1-1 gives the full variable domain: DSGVTQTPKHLITATGQRVTLRCSPRSGDLSVYWYQQSLDQGLQFLIQYYNGEERAKGNILERFSAQQFPDLHSELNLSSLELGDSALYFCASSVETRGLGNTEAFFGQGTRLTVV.

This sequence joins TRBV21-1 and TRBJ1-1; TRBD1, the D gene given by the table, was not confirmed from the DNA. TRBV21-1 is deemed a pseudogene. CDR3 length equals 16 residues. The CDR3 reads CASSKCRDRGETEAFF. The DNA for the CDR3 is TGTGCCAGCAGCAAATGCCGGGACAGGGGAGAAACTGAAGCTTTCTTT.

This rearrangement joins TRBV29-1 to TRBJ2-1; D is perhaps TRBD1 (5 bases). Germline V gene lookup returns CDR1 SQVTM and CDR2 ANQGSEA. The CDR3 runs to 13 residues. The germline V and J ends were trimmed by 5 bases and 10 bases, with 18 bases remaining between them. The CDR3 here is CSVRTTPYGEQFF. The CDR3 DNA reads TGCAGCGTTAGGACAACCCCTTATGGGGAGCAGTTCTTC.

V is TRBV10-1 and J is TRBJ1-5, with 7 bases matching TRBD1. The V gene's germline CDR1 is WNHNN and CDR2 SYGVQD (reference sequence). After removal of 7 bases from V and 8 bases from J, the junction contained 8 bases not matched to a gene. There are 13 residues in the CDR3. CDR3 protein: CASNTGDGEPQHF. The CDR3 coding sequence is TGCGCCAGCAATACAGGGGATGGTGAGCCCCAGCATTTT.

This clone was picked up one time. V and J are TRBV11-3 and TRBJ2-3, with TRBD1 identical over 7 bases. V trimming: 5 bases; J trimming: 6 bases; junction bases outside the gene matches: 11. Germline CDR1 reads SGHNT; CDR2 reads YENEEA. This CDR3 has 15 amino acids. CDR3 in amino acids: CASSPQTGYGDTQYF. CDR3 in DNA: TGTGCCAGCAGCCCCCAGACAGGGTATGGGGATACGCAGTATTTT.

The chain has TRBV29-1 and TRBJ1-1; D may be TRBD1 (6 bases). The CDR3 is 14 amino acids. Germline V gene lookup returns CDR1 SQVTM and CDR2 ANQGSEA. The V and J ends lost 3 bases and 1 base respectively, with 12 bases between them. For the CDR3, the DNA is TGCAGCGTTGAGGGGGGCAACCGGAACACTGAAGCTTTCTTT. Its translation is CSVEGGNRNTEAFF.

This chain uses TRBV5-6 with TRBJ1-5, with D perhaps matching TRBD1 (5 bases). The CDR3 runs 14 residues. The V and J ends lost 1 base and 5 bases respectively, with 10 bases between them. Germline lookup yields CDR1 SGHDT and CDR2 YYEEEE. CDR3 coding DNA: TGTGCCAGCAGCTTGCAGGGAAAATATCAGCCCCAGCATTTT. It yields the protein CASSLQGKYQPQHF.

V is TRBV5-1 and J is TRBJ2-7; TRBD2 matches at 10 bases. This CDR3 has 17 residues. The V gene end was trimmed by 4 bases and the J gene end by 3 bases; junction bases not matched to a gene: 13. The germline V gene encodes CDR1 SGHRS and CDR2 YFSETQ. DNA of the CDR3: TGCGCCAGCAGCCCTGCACGGAGCGGGAGGGTCGGCTACGAGCAGTACTTC. This codes for CASSPARSGRVGYEQYF.

The rearrangement links TRBV7-2 to TRBJ1-2; D remains ambiguous. The germline V gene encodes CDR1 SGHTA and CDR2 FQGNSA. The V gene lost 5 bases and the J gene lost 4 bases, with 14 bases spanning the gap. This CDR3 comprises 14 residues. The CDR3 loop reads CASSQRTGIYGYTF. CDR3 DNA: TGTGCCAGCAGCCAACGGACGGGGATCTATGGCTACACCTTC.

This clone appeared a few times. The chain is built from TRBV7-7 and TRBJ2-1; 8 nucleotides match TRBD2. This CDR3 is built from 16 residues. Germline V lookup: CDR1 SSHAT, CDR2 FNYEAQ (reference sequence). V was pared by 5 bases and J by 4 bases, with 10 bases of the junction left unmatched. CDR3: CASSRRLAGTYNEQFF. CDR3 nucleotide sequence: TGTGCCAGCAGCCGGCGGTTAGCGGGAACTTACAATGAGCAGTTCTTC.

J is TRBJ2-7 and V is TRBV4-1, with 13 positions matching TRBD2. The J segment lost 12 bases and the V segment lost 4 bases, leaving 9 bases of the junction unmatched. The germline V gene encodes CDR1 MGHRA and CDR2 YSYEKL. CDR3 length equals 14 residues. CDR3 nucleotide sequence: TGCGCCAGCAGCCCCGGGACTAGCGGGGTCGGCGCGTACTTC. Translation gives CASSPGTSGVGAYF.

The chain recombines TRBV6-6 with TRBJ2-5; no firm D call. In germline, CDR1 is MNHNY, CDR2 SVGAGI (reference sequence). Deletions cut 6 bases from V and 4 bases from J, with 9 bases between. The CDR3 extends over 12 amino acids. The CDR3, as DNA: TGTGCCAGCAGACCCGAGTTAGAGACCCAGTACTTC. It is translated as CASRPELETQYF.

This clone was seen a few times. The chain carries TRBV4-1 and TRBJ2-2, with D perhaps matching TRBD2 (5 bases). Germline assignment: CDR1 MGHRA and CDR2 YSYEKL. The CDR3 loop spans 15 amino acids. Trimming took 4 bases from V and 6 from J, leaving 15 bases between them. The CDR3 loop reads CASSRLPAVAGELFF. The CDR3 nucleotides are TGCGCCAGCAGCCGCCTACCAGCGGTGGCCGGGGAGCTGTTTTTT.

The chain carries TRBV28 and TRBJ2-7; 7 bases map to TRBD1. The CDR3 runs to 14 residues. V dropped 5 bases and J dropped 2; count of bases not matched to a gene: 6. Per the germline V gene, CDR1 is MDHEN and CDR2 is SYDVKM. The CDR3 is CASSPRDSTYEQYF. The CDR3 coding sequence is TGTGCCAGCAGTCCCCGGGACAGTACCTACGAGCAGTACTTC.

The chain employs TRBV5-1 and TRBJ1-5; D call uncertain. Trimming shortened V by 3 bases and J by 4 bases, and 14 bases separated the two germline ends. CDR3 length equals 15 residues. The germline V gene encodes CDR1 SGHRS and CDR2 YFSETQ. CDR3 region: CASSWIMKVNQPQHF. The CDR3 nucleotides are TGCGCCAGCAGCTGGATAATGAAGGTAAATCAGCCCCAGCATTTT.

This chain links TRBV11-2 with TRBJ2-2; D unclear. CDR3 length equals 14 residues. Deletions cut 5 bases from V and 4 bases from J, with 11 bases between. Germline V gene sequence: CDR1 SGHAT, CDR2 FQNNGV. CDR3 in DNA: TGTGCCAGCAGCACCTACCTCGCCACCGGGGAGCTGTTTTTT. As protein: CASSTYLATGELFF.

The chain has TRBV19 and TRBJ1-6, with D maybe TRBD1 (6 bases). This CDR3 comprises 15 residues. CDR1 and CDR2 from the germline V gene are LNHDA and SQIVND (reference sequence). The germline V and J ends were trimmed by 6 bases and 0 bases, with 9 bases remaining between them. The CDR3 DNA follows: TGTGCCAGTAGCGGACAGAGCTCCTATAATTCACCCCTCCACTTT. Translation: CASSGQSSYNSPLHF.

The chain joins TRBV29-1 to TRBJ2-7, with 7 bases fitting TRBD1. The trim removed 4 bases at V and 5 bases at J, leaving 11 bases unmatched. CDR1 is SQVTM and CDR2 is ANQGSEA in the germline V gene. The CDR3 is 14 amino acids. Here the CDR3 DNA reads TGCAGCGTTGCGGGACAGCTTTCCAGAGACGAGCAGTACTTC. Amino acids: CSVAGQLSRDEQYF.

The CDR3 nucleotides are TGTGCCAGCAGTCGCTTACAGGGGGCCGGCTACACCTTC. Its translation: CASSRLQGAGYTF. The rearrangement uses TRBV6-6 and TRBJ1-2; 9 bases align to TRBD1. Germline CDR1 MNHNY, CDR2 SVGAGI (reference sequence). Unmatched junction bases numbered 6, after V lost 5 bases and J lost 8 bases. The CDR3 runs 13 residues.

The chain is built from TRBV6-6 and TRBJ2-3; D perhaps matches TRBD2 (6 bases). V was clipped by 2 bases and J by 1 base, with 10 bases between them. Looked up from germline, CDR1 is MNHNY and CDR2 is SVGAGI (reference sequence). This CDR3 comprises 15 residues. CDR3 protein: CASSYRASGTDTQYF. Written as DNA, the CDR3 is TGTGCCAGCAGTTACCGGGCTAGCGGCACAGATACGCAGTATTTT.